Here is one T cell receptor beta chain with its context. Antigen specificity is unknown. The data were taken from a study of cytomegalovirus exposure and HLA in healthy donors. Study information: Falling in the Caucasian-associated ancestry cluster were about 80% of approximately 410 genotyped donors. Findings of the study overall: Immune exposure data for these donors was limited to CMV serostatus. According to an earlier analysis, most TCR beta V segments yielded productive rearrangements about 90% or about 30% of the time. It was taken for granted in presence/absence analyses that sequencing depth across donors was roughly uniform.

V dropped 4 bases and J dropped 1 base, with 8 bases sitting between them. Germline CDR1 and CDR2: SQVTM and ANQGSEA. This CDR3 has 14 residues. The PCR contained 60 Vbeta and 13 Jbeta primers. Assay used: immunoSEQ multiplex PCR; TCRdb lists only in-frame clones, some missing. Here the sample spans approximately 110,000 clones, around 74% being singletons. This chain joins TRBV29-1 and TRBJ2-6; possibly TRBD1 for D (5 bases). The TCR comes from a man aged 35 to 55 in good health and CMV-seronegative. Sequenced material: PBMCs. For the CDR3, the DNA is TGCAGCGTTGTGGGGCTATCTGGGGCCAACGTCCTGACTTTC. This gives the protein CSVVGLSGANVLTF.